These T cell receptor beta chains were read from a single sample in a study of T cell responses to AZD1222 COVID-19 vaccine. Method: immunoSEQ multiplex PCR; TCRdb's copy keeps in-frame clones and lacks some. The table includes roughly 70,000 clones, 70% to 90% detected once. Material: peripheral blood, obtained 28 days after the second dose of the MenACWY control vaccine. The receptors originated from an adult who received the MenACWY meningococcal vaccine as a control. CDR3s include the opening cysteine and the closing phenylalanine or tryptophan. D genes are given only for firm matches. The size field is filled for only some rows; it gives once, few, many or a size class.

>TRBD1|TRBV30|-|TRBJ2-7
CAWSGPGQGPYEQYF
TGTGCCTGGAGCGGACCGGGACAGGGGCCTTACGAGCAGTACTTC
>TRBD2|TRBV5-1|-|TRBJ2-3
CASSLERGGADTQYF
TGCGCCAGCAGCTTGGAGCGGGGGGGAGCAGATACGCAGTATTTT
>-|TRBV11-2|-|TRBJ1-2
CASSPSGGFYGYTF
TGTGCCAGCAGCCCCAGCGGGGGGTTCTATGGCTACACCTTC
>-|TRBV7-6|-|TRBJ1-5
CASGENQPQHF
TGTGCCAGCGGCGAGAATCAGCCCCAGCATTTT
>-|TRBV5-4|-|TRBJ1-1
CASSLGGGFQMNTEAFF
TGTGCCAGCAGCTTGGGGGGGGGTTTTCAAATGAACACTGAAGCTTTCTTT
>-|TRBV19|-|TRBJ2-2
CASSWEGGSNTGELFF
TGTGCCAGTAGCTGGGAGGGGGGGTCGAACACCGGGGAGCTGTTTTTT
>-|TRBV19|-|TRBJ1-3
CASSTYRGRGSGNTIYF
TGTGCCAGTAGTACATACAGAGGCAGGGGCAGTGGAAACACCATATATTTT
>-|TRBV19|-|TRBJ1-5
CASTLSQGNQPQHF
TGTGCCAGTACCCTTTCACAGGGAAATCAGCCCCAGCATTTT
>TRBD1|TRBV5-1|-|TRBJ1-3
CASSRGQPLSGNTIYF
TGCGCCAGCAGCCGGGGACAGCCCCTCTCTGGAAACACCATATATTTT
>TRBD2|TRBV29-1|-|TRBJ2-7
CSVLGSGGYEQYF
TGCAGCGTTCTTGGTAGCGGGGGCTACGAGCAGTACTTC
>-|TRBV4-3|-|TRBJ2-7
CASSQNRATYEQYF
TGCGCCAGCAGCCAAAACAGGGCTACCTACGAGCAGTACTTC
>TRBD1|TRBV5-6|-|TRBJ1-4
CASSRWTGLVNAF
TGTGCCAGCAGCCGTTGGACAGGGCTGGTCAATGCTTTT
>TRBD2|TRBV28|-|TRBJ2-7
CASRWTSGRLNEQYF
TGTGCCAGCAGATGGACTAGCGGGAGATTGAACGAGCAGTACTTC
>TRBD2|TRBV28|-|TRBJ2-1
CASSFWSVAGLTRHEQFF
TGTGCCAGCAGTTTTTGGTCGGTAGCGGGACTTACCCGGCATGAGCAGTTCTTC
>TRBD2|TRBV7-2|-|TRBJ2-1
CASSFRLAGVYNEQFF
TGTGCCAGCAGCTTTAGACTAGCGGGGGTCTACAATGAGCAGTTCTTC
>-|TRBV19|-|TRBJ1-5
CASSRAGESNQPQHF
TGTGCCAGTAGTAGGGCAGGTGAGAGCAATCAGCCCCAGCATTTT
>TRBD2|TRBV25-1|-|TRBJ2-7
CASSESGGGPYEQYF
TGTGCCAGCAGTGAATCGGGCGGGGGGCCCTACGAGCAGTACTTC
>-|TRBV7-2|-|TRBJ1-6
CASSSYGQGDNSPLHF
TGTGCCAGCAGCTCGTACGGGCAGGGCGATAATTCACCCCTCCACTTT
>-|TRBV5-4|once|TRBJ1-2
CASSPLGRANYGYTF
TGTGCCAGCAGCCCCCTCGGGCGTGCTAACTATGGCTACACCTTC
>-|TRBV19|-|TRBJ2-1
CASSIQGGNEQFF
TGTGCCAGTAGTATACAGGGCGGCAATGAGCAGTTCTTC
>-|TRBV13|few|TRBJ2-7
CASSPPGTATNEQYF
TGTGCCAGCAGTCCCCCTGGGACGGCCACCAACGAGCAGTACTTC
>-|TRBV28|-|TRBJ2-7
CASISPGRPTYEQYF
TGTGCCAGCATCTCGCCGGGACGCCCGACCTACGAGCAGTACTTC
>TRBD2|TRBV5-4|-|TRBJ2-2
CASSLQLAGTGELFF
TGTGCCAGCAGCTTACAACTAGCGGGCACCGGGGAGCTGTTTTTT
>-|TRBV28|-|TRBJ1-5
CASLKGGNQPQHF
TGTGCCAGTCTTAAGGGGGGTAATCAGCCCCAGCATTTT
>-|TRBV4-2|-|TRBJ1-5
CASSQVVFVAGVANQPQHF
TGTGCCAGCAGCCAAGTAGTCTTCGTGGCTGGAGTAGCCAATCAGCCCCAGCATTTT
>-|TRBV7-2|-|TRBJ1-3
CASSADGGFGNTIYF
TGTGCCAGCAGCGCCGACGGAGGCTTCGGAAACACCATATATTTT
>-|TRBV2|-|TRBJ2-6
CASSEPPLGPGANVLTF
TGTGCCAGCAGTGAGCCTCCCCTGGGCCCTGGGGCCAACGTCCTGACTTTC
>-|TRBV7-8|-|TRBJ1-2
CASSRTEGYGYTF
TGTGCCAGCAGCCGGACGGAAGGTTATGGCTACACCTTC
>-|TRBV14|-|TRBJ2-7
CASSPLGVEDGQYF
TGTGCCAGCTCACCACTAGGGGTGGAAGACGGGCAGTACTTC
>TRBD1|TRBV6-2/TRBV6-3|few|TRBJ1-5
CASSLDRANQPQHF
TGTGCCAGCAGCCTAGACAGGGCCAATCAGCCCCAGCATTTT
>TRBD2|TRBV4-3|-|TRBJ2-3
CASSRQLAGGPDTQYF
TGCGCCAGCAGCCGCCAACTAGCGGGAGGGCCGGATACGCAGTATTTT
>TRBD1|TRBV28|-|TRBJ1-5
CASSFEDRGRQPQHF
TGTGCCAGCAGTTTTGAGGACAGGGGGCGTCAGCCCCAGCATTTT
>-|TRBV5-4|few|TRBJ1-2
CASSWGLDGYGYTF
TGTGCCAGCAGCTGGGGGCTGGACGGCTATGGCTACACCTTC
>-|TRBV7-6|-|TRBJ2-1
CASSFRWGNEQFF
TGTGCCAGCAGCTTTCGTTGGGGCAATGAGCAGTTCTTC
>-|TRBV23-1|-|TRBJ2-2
CASSQSRVTGELFF
TGCGCCAGCAGTCAATCCCGGGTCACCGGGGAGCTGTTTTTT
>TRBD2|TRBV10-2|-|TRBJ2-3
CASSESWSGSSADTQYF
TGCGCCAGCAGTGAGTCGTGGAGCGGGAGTAGTGCAGATACGCAGTATTTT
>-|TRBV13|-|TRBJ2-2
CASSLGPGPVGELFF
TGTGCCAGCAGCTTAGGACCGGGCCCAGTCGGGGAGCTGTTTTTT
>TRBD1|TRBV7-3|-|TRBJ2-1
CASSPTGQGKGEQFF
TGTGCCAGCAGCCCCACGGGACAGGGGAAAGGTGAGCAGTTCTTC
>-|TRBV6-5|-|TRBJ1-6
CASSYSPEGRDSPLHF
TGTGCCAGCAGTTACTCCCCAGAAGGTAGAGATTCACCCCTCCACTTT
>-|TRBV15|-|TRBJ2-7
CATSRDRSSYEQYF
TGTGCCACCAGCAGAGACAGGTCTTCCTACGAGCAGTACTTC
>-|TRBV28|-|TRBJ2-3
CASSFSRGFSGTQYF
TGTGCCAGCAGTTTTTCGAGGGGGTTCTCTGGTACGCAGTATTTT